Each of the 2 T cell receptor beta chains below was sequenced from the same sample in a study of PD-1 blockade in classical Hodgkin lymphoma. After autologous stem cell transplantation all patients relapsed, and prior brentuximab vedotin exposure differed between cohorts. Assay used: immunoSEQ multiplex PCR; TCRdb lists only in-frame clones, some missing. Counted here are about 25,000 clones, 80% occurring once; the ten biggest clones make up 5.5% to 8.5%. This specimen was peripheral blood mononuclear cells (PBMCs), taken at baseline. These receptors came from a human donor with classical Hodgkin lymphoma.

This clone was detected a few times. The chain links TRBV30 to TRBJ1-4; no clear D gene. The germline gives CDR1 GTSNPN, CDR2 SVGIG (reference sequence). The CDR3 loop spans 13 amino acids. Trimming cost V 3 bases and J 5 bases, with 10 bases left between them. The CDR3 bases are TGTGCCTGGAGCGGACTCTTGAATGAAAAACTGTTTTTT. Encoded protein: CAWSGLLNEKLFF. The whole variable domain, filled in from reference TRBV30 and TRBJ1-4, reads SQTIHQWPATLVQPVGSPLSLECTVEGTSNPNLYWYRQAAGRGLQLLFYSVGIGQISSEVPQNLSASRPQDRQFILSSKKLLLSDSGFYLCAWSGLLNEKLFFGSGTQLSVL.

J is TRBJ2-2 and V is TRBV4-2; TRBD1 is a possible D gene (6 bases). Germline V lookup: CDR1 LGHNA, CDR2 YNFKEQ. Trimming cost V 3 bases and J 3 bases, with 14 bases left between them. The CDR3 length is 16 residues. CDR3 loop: CASSHHRVAHTGELFF. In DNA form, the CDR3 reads TGTGCCAGCAGCCACCACAGGGTGGCTCACACCGGGGAGCTGTTTTTT.